This T cell receptor (beta chain) was retrieved from a study of shared clonotypes between healthy human individuals. Overall study findings and caveats: Clonotype sharing across several donors was observed for around 4.8% of naive CD4 clonotypes.

In regard to this clone: Its antigen is still unknown.

Losses at the gene ends were 5 bases for V and 2 bases for J; bases not matched to a gene: 8. This CDR3 has 15 amino acids. The germline gives CDR1 SEHNR, CDR2 FQNEAQ (reference sequence). Cells designated naive CD8 were CD45RO-negative and were positively selected for CCR7, with terminally differentiated effector memory CD45RA+ cells excluded. TCRdb keeps only in-frame clones here, not all; method: immunoSEQ multiplex PCR. The sample lists about 2.2 million clones; 90% to 95% were seen once. The chain has TRBV7-9 and TRBJ2-7; 8 nucleotides agree with TRBD2. The TCR originated in a man aged 18 to 30 in good health. Some clones in this sample may be carry-over from other donors' samples. The sample was naive CD8+ T cells from PBMCs. The CDR3 loop reads CASSLGGGPTYEQYF. In DNA, the CDR3 is TGTGCCAGCAGCCTCGGGGGGGGACCTACCTACGAGCAGTACTTC.